This T cell receptor beta chain was obtained from a study of CD4 T cells in relation to SARS-CoV-2 and coronaviruses. Germline CDR1 and CDR2: LGHDT and YNNKEL (reference sequence). Trimming stripped 1 base from V and 6 bases from J, with 12 bases between. The CDR3 is 15 residues long. Study-wide results and caveats: Monoreactive clones expanded significantly more to SARS-CoV-2 than crossreactive clones did.

Comment on this clone: Its antigen is still unknown.

Assay: immunoSEQ multiplex PCR; the TCRdb copy retains only in-frame clones and omits some. This sample carries 30,000 to 45,000 clones, around 89% of them seen once, and the ten largest clones take about a tenth. The chain couples TRBV3-1 (or the pseudogene TRBV3-2) to TRBJ2-2; unclear D gene. This receptor was identified in an adult with COVID-19. The sample taken for sequencing was memory CD4+ T cells from PBMCs. In DNA, the CDR3 is TGTGCCAGCAGCCAAGTCATCGGCGGAGCCGGGGAGCTGTTTTTT. Residues: CASSQVIGGAGELFF.